Included here is one T cell receptor beta chain sequence, with context. Antigen unknown. With 1 base clipped from V and 7 bases from J, the junction kept 4 bases outside the gene matches. Germline V gives CDR1 SGHNT, CDR2 YENEEA. The CDR3 length is 14 residues. The analysis used unsorted bulk bone marrow, not T-cell subsets. As handled by the study authors: VDJdb flagged 1.7% of about 150,000 unique clonotypes as previously reported viral-epitope-specific. The table came from immunoSEQ multiplex PCR; TCRdb's copy has only in-frame clones and leaves some out. V, J and clone size reflect that table, while D and trimming were determined from the DNA. The sample holds 2,000 to 2,500 clones; over 70% are singletons and the top ten take roughly 32%. The sample originates from a study of hypomethylating agent response in myelodysplastic syndrome. For the study at large: The mean patient age was about 70 +/- 6 years, and diploid cytogenetics predominated. The study's findings and limits: Richness, rarefaction diversity and clonality did not change significantly after hypomethylating treatment.

The sequences come from bone marrow, collected before or after starting hypomethylating agent treatment for myelodysplastic syndrome (not recorded which). The source is a human donor with myelodysplastic syndrome. The chain employs TRBV11-3 and TRBJ2-3, with 8 bases lining up with TRBD1. CDR3 residues: CASSLGDRGNTQYF. Here the CDR3 DNA reads TGTGCCAGCAGCTTAGGTGACAGGGGTAATACGCAGTATTTT.